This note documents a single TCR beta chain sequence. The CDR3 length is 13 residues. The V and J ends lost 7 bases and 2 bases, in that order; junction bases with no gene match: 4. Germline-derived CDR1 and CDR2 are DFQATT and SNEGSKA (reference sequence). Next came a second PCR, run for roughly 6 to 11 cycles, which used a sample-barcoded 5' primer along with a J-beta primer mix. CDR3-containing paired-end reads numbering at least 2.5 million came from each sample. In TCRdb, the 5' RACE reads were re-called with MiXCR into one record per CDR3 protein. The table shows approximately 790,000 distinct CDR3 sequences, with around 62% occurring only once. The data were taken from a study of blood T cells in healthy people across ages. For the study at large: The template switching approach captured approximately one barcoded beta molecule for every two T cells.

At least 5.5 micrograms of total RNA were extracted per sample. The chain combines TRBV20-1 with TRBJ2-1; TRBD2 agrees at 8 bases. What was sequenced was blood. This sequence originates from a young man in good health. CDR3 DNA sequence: TGCAGTGTCAGCGGGGGCACCTACAATGAGCAGTTCTTC. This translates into CSVSGGTYNEQFF.